One and the same sample provided the 21 T cell receptor beta chains below, sequenced in a study of PD-L1 blockade in urothelial cancer. Generated by immunoSEQ multiplex PCR, the TCRdb table keeps only in-frame clones and is missing some. The sample shows about 45,000 clones, 70% to 90% of them seen only once. This specimen consisted of PBMCs, obtained around atezolizumab (anti-PD-L1) treatment. These TCRs come from a man at least 80 years old with urothelial cancer.

V usage is TRBV2 and J usage is TRBJ2-2; 8 nucleotides match TRBD2. V lost 1 base, J lost 7 bases, and 2 bases stayed unmatched. Per the germline V gene, CDR1 is SNHLY and CDR2 is FYNNEI. This CDR3 has 14 amino acids. CDR3 coding DNA: TGTGCCAGCAGTGAAGGAGCGGGAGTCGGGGAGCTGTTTTTT. It yields the protein CASSEGAGVGELFF.

This chain links TRBV4-3 with TRBJ2-1, with 8 bases identical to TRBD2. The CDR3 has 18 residues. V lost 0 bases, J lost 4 bases, and 11 bases stayed unmatched. Germline V gives CDR1 LGHNA, CDR2 YSLEER. This CDR3 reads CASSQDRIELAGYNEQFF. The CDR3 DNA follows: TGCGCCAGCAGCCAAGATAGGATAGAGCTAGCGGGTTACAATGAGCAGTTCTTC.

This chain uses TRBV5-1 with TRBJ1-1; D unresolved. Germline V gives CDR1 SGHRS, CDR2 YFSETQ. The CDR3 sequence is 13 residues long. V was trimmed by 3 bases and J by 4 bases, leaving 10 bases between them. The CDR3, as DNA: TGCGCCAGCAGCTCTCAGGAGGCCACTGAAGCTTTCTTT. Protein sequence: CASSSQEATEAFF.

The chain uses TRBV11-2 and TRBJ2-7, with D perhaps TRBD2 (6 bases). Germline CDR1 and CDR2: SGHAT and FQNNGV. Deletions cut 3 bases from V and 6 bases from J, with 12 bases between. There are 13 residues in the CDR3. Here the CDR3 DNA reads TGTGCCAGCAGCTTCTTGGAGGGAGGCGAGCAGTACTTC. This encodes CASSFLEGGEQYF.

The genes are TRBV11-2 and TRBJ1-5; 8 nucleotides line up with TRBD1. Germline V gives CDR1 SGHAT, CDR2 FQNNGV. J gave up 6 bases and V 4 bases, and 2 bases lay outside the gene matches. The CDR3 has 13 residues. CDR3 sequence (DNA): TGTGCCAGCAGCTCGGACAGGGCTCAGCCCCAGCATTTT. Protein sequence: CASSSDRAQPQHF.

The CDR3 DNA reads TGTGCCAGCAGCCAGCCAGGACAGCAGAACACTGAAGCTTTCTTT. Protein: CASSQPGQQNTEAFF. The chain employs TRBV4-2 and TRBJ1-1; tentatively, D is TRBD1 (6 bases). V was trimmed by 3 bases and J by 1 base, leaving 12 bases between them. Germline assignment: CDR1 LGHNA and CDR2 YNFKEQ. The CDR3 consists of 15 residues.

V and J are TRBV25-1 and TRBJ2-1; D is possibly TRBD1 (7 bases). Trimming removed 8 bases at V and 4 bases at J, with 12 bases between. Germline V gene data show CDR1 as MGHDK and CDR2 as SYGVNS. The CDR3 contains 13 residues. In DNA form, the CDR3 reads TGTGCCAGCGGCGGGGACAGATACAATGAGCAGTTCTTC. Protein product: CASGGDRYNEQFF. Using reference TRBV25-1 and TRBJ2-1 for the parts outside the CDR3, the full variable domain is EADIYQTPRYLVIGTGKKITLECSQTMGHDKMYWYQQDPGMELHLIHYSYGVNSTEKGDLSSESTVSRIRTEHFPLTLESARPSHTSQYLCASGGDRYNEQFFGPGTRLTVL.

The V call is TRBV5-4, the J call TRBJ1-4, with D maybe TRBD1 (6 bases). The CDR3 loop spans 15 amino acids. Germline lookup yields CDR1 SGHNT and CDR2 YYREEE (reference sequence). Between the trimmed V and J ends, which lost 0 bases and 5 bases, there was a span of 11 bases. CDR3 amino acids: CASSLGNRENEKLFF. CDR3 DNA: TGTGCCAGCAGCTTGGGTAACAGGGAGAATGAAAAACTGTTTTTT.

V is TRBV6-6 and J is TRBJ1-2; the D gene is possibly TRBD1 (5 bases). V lost 0 bases and J lost 2, with 7 bases in between. This CDR3 is 14 amino acids long. Looked up from germline, CDR1 is MNHNY and CDR2 is SVGAGI (reference sequence). The CDR3 spells CASSYSTENYGYTF. As DNA, the CDR3 is TGTGCCAGCAGTTACTCGACAGAGAACTATGGCTACACCTTC.

The chain combines TRBV7-9 with TRBJ2-2, with TRBD1 matching 9 bases. This CDR3 spans 15 amino acids. The V gene's germline CDR1 is SEHNR and CDR2 FQNEAQ (reference sequence). V lost 4 bases and J lost 6; bases outside the gene matches: 6. This chain's CDR3 is CASSSSRQGAGELFF. CDR3 DNA: TGTGCCAGCAGCTCGAGCCGACAGGGGGCCGGGGAGCTGTTTTTT.

The rearrangement links TRBV28 to TRBJ1-2; unclear D gene. Looked up from germline, CDR1 is MDHEN and CDR2 is SYDVKM. Trimming cost V 5 bases and J 4 bases, with 14 bases left between them. CDR3 length: 14 amino acids. The DNA of the CDR3 is TGTGCCAGCAGTCCGGCGGGGTTTGTCTATGGCTACACCTTC. This sequence encodes CASSPAGFVYGYTF.

This CDR3 is CASSRTSGGYNEQFF. CDR3 bases: TGTGCCAGCAGCCGAACTAGCGGGGGCTACAATGAGCAGTTCTTC. V gene TRBV27 combines with J gene TRBJ2-1; the match to TRBD2 covers 11 bases. V shed 6 bases, J shed 3 bases, and the junction held 4 bases outside the gene matches. Germline-derived CDR1 and CDR2 are MNHEY and SMNVEV (reference sequence). The CDR3 sequence is 15 residues long.

The rearrangement links TRBV19 to TRBJ2-6; possibly TRBD1 for D (6 bases). The CDR3 loop spans 16 amino acids. Trimming cost V 10 bases and J 0 bases, with 16 bases left between them. Germline V gene sequence: CDR1 LNHDA, CDR2 SQIVND (reference sequence). CDR3 in DNA: TGTGCCACCTTGGACAGCTTAATCTCTGGGGCCAACGTCCTGACTTTC. It specifies CATLDSLISGANVLTF.

In this sample, this clone turned up a few times. The V gene is TRBV7-8, the J gene TRBJ2-3; D is uncertain. This CDR3 has 13 residues. Germline loops: CDR1 SGHVS, CDR2 FQNEAQ. The V and J ends lost 0 bases and 3 bases respectively, with 4 bases between them. The DNA for the CDR3 is TGTGCCAGCAGCTTAGCAGAGACAGATACGCAGTATTTT. Protein sequence: CASSLAETDTQYF.

This clone was seen a single time. This chain links TRBV30 with TRBJ2-7; D perhaps matches TRBD1 (5 bases). Germline CDR1 and CDR2: GTSNPN and SVGIG (reference sequence). Trimming shortened V by 5 bases and J by 3 bases, and 14 bases separated the two germline ends. The CDR3 is 13 amino acids. The CDR3: CAWDSKGYYEQYF. In DNA, the CDR3 is TGTGCCTGGGATAGTAAGGGGTACTACGAGCAGTACTTC.

This clone occurred once. This sequence joins TRBV7-2 and TRBJ2-2; unclear D gene. Trimming removed 4 bases from V and 4 bases from J, with 10 bases in between. Germline V gives CDR1 SGHTA, CDR2 FQGNSA. CDR3 length: 14 amino acids. The CDR3 loop reads CASSSPGFTGELFF. The CDR3 region has the DNA TGTGCCAGCAGCTCACCAGGATTCACCGGGGAGCTGTTTTTT. Using reference TRBV7-2 and TRBJ2-2 for the parts outside the CDR3, the full variable domain is GAGVSQSPSNKVTEKGKDVELRCDPISGHTALYWYRQSLGQGLEFLIYFQGNSAPDKSGLPSDRFSAERTGGSVSTLTIQRTQQEDSAVYLCASSSPGFTGELFFGEGSRLTVL.

The genes are TRBV4-1 and TRBJ1-2; D gene unclear. The CDR3 is 14 residues long. The V end lost 3 bases, the J end lost 8 bases, and 16 bases lay between the germline ends. Looked up from germline, CDR1 is MGHRA and CDR2 is YSYEKL. CDR3 sequence (DNA): TGCGCCAGCAGCCACCCCGGGAAGGGCGGAGGCTACACCTTC. It codes for CASSHPGKGGGYTF.

V usage is TRBV10-3 and J usage is TRBJ1-2; D is uncertain. Germline V gene data show CDR1 as ENHRY and CDR2 as SYGVKD. V was pared by 10 bases and J by 0 bases, with 12 bases between. The CDR3 is 13 residues long. CDR3: CATSHRANYGYTF. CDR3 DNA: TGTGCCACAAGCCACCGAGCTAACTATGGCTACACCTTC.

The chain combines TRBV30 with TRBJ1-3; weak D call: TRBD1 (6 bases). Trimming shortened V by 3 bases and J by 4 bases, and 13 bases separated the two germline ends. The germline V gene encodes CDR1 GTSNPN and CDR2 SVGIG (reference sequence). The CDR3 has 14 amino acids. The CDR3 sequence: CAWRTQGQGNTIYF. The CDR3 region has the DNA TGTGCCTGGAGAACTCAGGGACAAGGAAACACCATATATTTT. Variable domain in full (rest from reference TRBV30 and TRBJ1-3): SQTIHQWPATLVQPVGSPLSLECTVEGTSNPNLYWYRQAAGRGLQLLFYSVGIGQISSEVPQNLSASRPQDRQFILSSKKLLLSDSGFYLCAWRTQGQGNTIYFGEGSWLTVV.

The chain links TRBV2 to TRBJ2-3; 8 nucleotides agree with TRBD2. CDR3 length equals 16 residues. The V gene end was trimmed by 7 bases and the J gene end by 4 bases; junction bases not matched to a gene: 13. Germline V gene sequence: CDR1 SNHLY, CDR2 FYNNEI. CDR3 sequence: CASTTSGRPSADTQYF. CDR3 DNA: TGTGCCAGCACAACTAGCGGTAGACCCAGCGCAGATACGCAGTATTTT. Variable domain in full (rest from reference TRBV2 and TRBJ2-3): EPEVTQTPSHQVTQMGQEVILRCVPISNHLYFYWYRQILGQKVEFLVSFYNNEISEKSEIFDDQFSVERPDGSNFTLKIRSTKLEDSAMYFCASTTSGRPSADTQYFGPGTRLTVL.

The genes are TRBV9 and TRBJ2-3; tentatively, D is TRBD1 (5 bases). Trimming took off 0 bases at V and 4 bases at J, with 9 bases between the two ends. The CDR3 loop spans 14 amino acids. CDR1 and CDR2 from the germline V gene are SGDLS and YYNGEE. The chain's CDR3 is CASSVEIRADTQYF. CDR3 sequence (DNA): TGTGCCAGCAGCGTAGAAATCAGGGCAGATACGCAGTATTTT.